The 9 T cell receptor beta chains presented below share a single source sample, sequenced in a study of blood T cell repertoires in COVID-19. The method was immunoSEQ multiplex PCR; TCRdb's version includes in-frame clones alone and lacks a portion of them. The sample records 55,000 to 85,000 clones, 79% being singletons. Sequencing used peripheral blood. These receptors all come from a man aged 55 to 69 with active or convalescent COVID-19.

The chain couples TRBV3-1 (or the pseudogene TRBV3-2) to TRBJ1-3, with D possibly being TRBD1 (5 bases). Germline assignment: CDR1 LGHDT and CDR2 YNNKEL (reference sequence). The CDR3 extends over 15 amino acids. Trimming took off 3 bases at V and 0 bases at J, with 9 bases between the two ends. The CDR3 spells CASSQMDISGNTIYF. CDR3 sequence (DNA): TGTGCCAGCAGCCAGATGGACATCTCTGGAAACACCATATATTTT.

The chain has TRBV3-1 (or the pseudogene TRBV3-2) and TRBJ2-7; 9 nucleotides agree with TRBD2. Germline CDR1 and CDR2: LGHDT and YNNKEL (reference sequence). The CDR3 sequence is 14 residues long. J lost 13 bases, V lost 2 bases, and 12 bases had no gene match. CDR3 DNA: TGTGCCAGCAGCCAATTTGGTAGCGGGGGTCCCACATACTTC. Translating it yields CASSQFGSGGPTYF.

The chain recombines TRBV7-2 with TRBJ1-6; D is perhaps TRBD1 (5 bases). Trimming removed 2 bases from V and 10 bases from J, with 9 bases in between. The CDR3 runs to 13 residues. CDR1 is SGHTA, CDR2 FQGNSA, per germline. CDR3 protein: CASSLNGGSPLHF. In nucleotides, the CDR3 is TGTGCCAGCAGCTTAAACGGGGGATCACCCCTCCACTTT.

CDR3 sequence (DNA): TGTGCCAGCAGTGAAGTGCTGCAGGGTGGCTACACCTTC. Amino acid sequence: CASSEVLQGGYTF. This chain uses TRBV2 with TRBJ1-2, with TRBD1 as a possible D gene (5 bases). The V gene lost 1 base and the J gene lost 7 bases, with 10 bases spanning the gap. Germline-derived CDR1 and CDR2 are SNHLY and FYNNEI. The CDR3 runs 13 residues.

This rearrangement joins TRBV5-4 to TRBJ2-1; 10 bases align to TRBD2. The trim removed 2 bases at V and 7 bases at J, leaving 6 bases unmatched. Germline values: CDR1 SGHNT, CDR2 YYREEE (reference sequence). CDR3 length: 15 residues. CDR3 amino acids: CASSFRRTSGNEQFF. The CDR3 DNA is TGTGCCAGCAGCTTCCGACGGACTAGCGGTAATGAGCAGTTCTTC.

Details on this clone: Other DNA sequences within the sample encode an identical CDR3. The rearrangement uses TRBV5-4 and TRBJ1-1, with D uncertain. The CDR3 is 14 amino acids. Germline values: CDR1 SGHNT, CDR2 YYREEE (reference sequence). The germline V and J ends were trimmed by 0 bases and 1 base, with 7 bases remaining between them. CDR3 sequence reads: CASSLVGQNTEAFF. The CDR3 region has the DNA TGTGCCAGCAGCTTGGTGGGCCAGAACACTGAAGCTTTCTTT.

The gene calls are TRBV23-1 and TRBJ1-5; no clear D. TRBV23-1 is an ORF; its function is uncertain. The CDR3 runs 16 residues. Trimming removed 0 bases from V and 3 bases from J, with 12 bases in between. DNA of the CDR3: TGCGCCAGCAGTCAATCAGAGGCGGTGACCAATCAGCCCCAGCATTTT. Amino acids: CASSQSEAVTNQPQHF.

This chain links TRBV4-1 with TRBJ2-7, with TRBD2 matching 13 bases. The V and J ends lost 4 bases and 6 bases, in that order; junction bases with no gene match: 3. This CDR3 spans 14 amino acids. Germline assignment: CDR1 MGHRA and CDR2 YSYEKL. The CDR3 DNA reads TGCGCCAGCAGCCCGGGACTAGCGGGGTTCGAGCAGTACTTC. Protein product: CASSPGLAGFEQYF.

The CDR3 DNA reads as TGTGCCAGCAGTGAAGCCCCAGTAGGAGGATCACCCCTCCACTTT. It codes for CASSEAPVGGSPLHF. The rearrangement joins TRBV6-1 to TRBJ1-6; D not resolved. Germline V lookup: CDR1 MNHNS, CDR2 SASEGT. V was pared by 0 bases and J by 10 bases, with 13 bases between. This CDR3 has 15 amino acids.